A selection of T cell receptor beta chains follows, all from one sample in a study of cytomegalovirus exposure and HLA in healthy donors. Libraries were prepared by immunoSEQ multiplex PCR; TCRdb keeps only in-frame clonotypes and omits some of them. The table records 120,000 or so clones, over 60% of them present only once. Sequencing was carried out using PBMCs. The source of these receptors is a female donor in good health and CMV-seronegative. CDR3s include the opening cysteine and the closing phenylalanine or tryptophan. The order of the fields is CDR3 DNA, CDR3 protein, clone size, D gene, V gene, J gene. D genes are given only for firm matches. Not all rows give a size; the values are once, few, many and, for expanded clones, a class.

TGTGCCAGCAGTGATGTAGGGGCAAGGGACATTCAGTACTTC	CASSDVGARDIQYF	NA	NA	TRBV2	TRBJ2-4
TGCGCCAGCAGCCCCCGGACACCTCTTTATGGCTACACCTTC	CASSPRTPLYGYTF	few	NA	TRBV5-1	TRBJ1-2
TGTGCCAGCAGCCAGGGGGACTCGGCAGATACGCAGTATTTT	CASSQGDSADTQYF	NA	NA	TRBV4-2	TRBJ2-3
TGTGCCAGCAGCTTCTCCGGGACTAGCGGCCTCAATGAGCAGTTCTTC	CASSFSGTSGLNEQFF	NA	TRBD2	TRBV5-6	TRBJ2-1
TGCGCCAGCAGCCAAGTGGCGGACAGGCTAACCTACGAGCAGTACTTC	CASSQVADRLTYEQYF	NA	TRBD1	TRBV4-1	TRBJ2-7
TGTGCCAGCAGCGGCCTGAGGGGGCATCAGCCCCAGCATTTT	CASSGLRGHQPQHF	NA	TRBD1	TRBV7-8	TRBJ1-5
TGTGCCAGCAGGACTTGGTGGGGGACTAGCACAGATACGCAGTATTTT	CASRTWWGTSTDTQYF	NA	NA	TRBV28	TRBJ2-3
TGTGCCAGTAGTATAGGAGGGATAGCGGGATCGGGGTACGAGCAGTACTTC	CASSIGGIAGSGYEQYF	NA	TRBD2	TRBV19	TRBJ2-7
TGCGCCAGCAGCCGGGGTACAAAATTCACAGATACGCAGTATTTT	CASSRGTKFTDTQYF	NA	NA	TRBV10-1	TRBJ2-3
TGTGCCAGCAGCTTGGCGTCGGTTCATTCACCCCTCCACTTT	CASSLASVHSPLHF	few	NA	TRBV5-6	TRBJ1-6
TGTGCCGGCAGGCCAGGCCCGGCGCGCTACGAGCAGTACTTC	CAGRPGPARYEQYF	NA	NA	TRBV7-2	TRBJ2-7
TGTGCCAGCAGTGAACAGGGAAAGGATGGCTACACCTTC	CASSEQGKDGYTF	NA	NA	TRBV6-4	TRBJ1-2
TGTGCCAGCAGTGCGCGGACAGGGCCAAATCGTCAGCCCCAGCATTTT	CASSARTGPNRQPQHF	NA	TRBD1	TRBV6-1	TRBJ1-5
TGCGCCAGCAGCTTGGCCGGACAGGGTAGTTCACCCCTCCACTTT	CASSLAGQGSSPLHF	NA	TRBD1	TRBV5-1	TRBJ1-6
TGTGCCAGCAGCCCAACGGGACTAGCGGGGGGCAATGAGCAGTTCTTC	CASSPTGLAGGNEQFF	NA	TRBD2	TRBV9	TRBJ2-1